Listed below are T cell receptor beta chains from one sample, sequenced in a study of memory CD4+ T cells and cytomegalovirus serostatus. Sequenced by immunoSEQ multiplex PCR; TCRdb stores in-frame clones only, minus some. The sample gives about 92,000 clones, 75% to 85% of which show up once; 3.5% to 4% is in the top ten. The source material was memory CD4+ T cells from blood. The receptors come from an adult in good health and CMV-seropositive. Each CDR3 is given with its conserved first and last residue. Each record gives: clone size, J gene, V gene, D gene, CDR3 protein, CDR3 DNA. A D gene is named only where the DNA matches it firmly. Size is omitted from some rows. Given values are once, few, many or a class for expanded clones.

clone_size: few; j_call: TRBJ2-1; v_call: TRBV7-6; d_call: -; cdr3_aa: CASSLEVGSLQNEQFF; cdr3_nt: TGTGCCAGCAGCTTAGAGGTGGGAAGTCTTCAGAATGAGCAGTTCTTC
clone_size: few; j_call: TRBJ1-2; v_call: TRBV7-9; d_call: TRBD1; cdr3_aa: CASSWGSDRGGGYTF; cdr3_nt: TGTGCCAGCAGCTGGGGATCGGACAGGGGGGGTGGCTACACCTTC
clone_size: -; j_call: TRBJ1-2; v_call: TRBV6-1; d_call: TRBD1; cdr3_aa: CASSEKQGTSYTF; cdr3_nt: TGTGCCAGCAGTGAAAAACAGGGGACTTCCTACACCTTC
clone_size: -; j_call: TRBJ1-4; v_call: TRBV2; d_call: -; cdr3_aa: CASSEVRVVNEKLFF; cdr3_nt: TGTGCCAGCAGTGAAGTGAGGGTAGTTAATGAAAAACTGTTTTTT
clone_size: -; j_call: TRBJ1-1; v_call: TRBV5-1; d_call: -; cdr3_aa: CASSYNRANTEAFF; cdr3_nt: TGCGCCAGCAGCTATAACAGGGCGAACACTGAAGCTTTCTTT
clone_size: few; j_call: TRBJ2-5; v_call: TRBV5-4; d_call: -; cdr3_aa: CASSLPGRLGGQETQYF; cdr3_nt: TGTGCCAGCAGCTTACCGGGCCGCCTAGGGGGCCAAGAGACCCAGTACTTC
clone_size: -; j_call: TRBJ1-4; v_call: TRBV7-9; d_call: -; cdr3_aa: CASSLAPGEKLFF; cdr3_nt: TGTGCCAGCAGCTTAGCCCCAGGGGAAAAACTGTTTTTT
clone_size: -; j_call: TRBJ1-3; v_call: TRBV29-1; d_call: -; cdr3_aa: CSARDPTSGNTIYF; cdr3_nt: TGCAGCGCTAGGGACCCCACCTCGGGAAACACCATATATTTT
clone_size: -; j_call: TRBJ1-2; v_call: TRBV5-4; d_call: TRBD1; cdr3_aa: CASSSRDRALYGYTF; cdr3_nt: TGTGCCAGCAGCTCCCGGGACAGGGCTCTCTATGGCTACACCTTC
clone_size: -; j_call: TRBJ2-1; v_call: TRBV2; d_call: -; cdr3_aa: CASRLVGTLGEQFF; cdr3_nt: TGTGCCAGCAGACTAGTAGGGACGTTGGGTGAGCAGTTCTTC
clone_size: -; j_call: TRBJ2-1; v_call: TRBV5-4; d_call: TRBD2; cdr3_aa: CASSYPRELNEQFF; cdr3_nt: TGTGCCAGCAGCTATCCGCGGGAGCTCAATGAGCAGTTCTTC
clone_size: few; j_call: TRBJ2-3; v_call: TRBV6-6; d_call: -; cdr3_aa: CASSLRQASTDTQYF; cdr3_nt: TGTGCCAGCAGTCTGAGACAGGCTAGCACAGATACGCAGTATTTT
clone_size: few; j_call: TRBJ2-2; v_call: TRBV5-6; d_call: -; cdr3_aa: CASSDSGTSTGELFF; cdr3_nt: TGTGCCAGCAGCGATTCCGGGACTTCAACCGGGGAGCTGTTTTTT
clone_size: -; j_call: TRBJ2-3; v_call: TRBV18; d_call: -; cdr3_aa: CASSPLGLTPVDTQYF; cdr3_nt: TGTGCCAGCTCACCACTCGGTCTCACCCCCGTAGATACGCAGTATTTT
clone_size: -; j_call: TRBJ1-1; v_call: TRBV5-1; d_call: -; cdr3_aa: CASRMGNTEAFF; cdr3_nt: TGCGCCAGCCGGATGGGGAACACTGAAGCTTTCTTT
clone_size: -; j_call: TRBJ1-4; v_call: TRBV6-5; d_call: -; cdr3_aa: CASSSQQGFNEKLFF; cdr3_nt: TGTGCCAGCAGTTCACAACAAGGGTTTAATGAAAAACTGTTTTTT
clone_size: -; j_call: TRBJ1-1; v_call: TRBV6-1; d_call: -; cdr3_aa: CASRTTLNTEAFF; cdr3_nt: TGTGCCAGCAGGACCACCCTGAACACTGAAGCTTTCTTT
clone_size: -; j_call: TRBJ2-3; v_call: TRBV7-2; d_call: TRBD2; cdr3_aa: CASSLGAGGRTDTQYF; cdr3_nt: TGTGCCAGCAGCTTAGGGGCGGGAGGTCGGACAGATACGCAGTATTTT
clone_size: -; j_call: TRBJ1-1; v_call: TRBV27; d_call: TRBD1; cdr3_aa: CASSFPGQGKAEAFF; cdr3_nt: TGTGCCAGCAGTTTCCCGGGACAGGGGAAGGCTGAAGCTTTCTTT
clone_size: -; j_call: TRBJ2-7; v_call: TRBV5-6; d_call: -; cdr3_aa: CASSLWGEQYF; cdr3_nt: TGTGCCAGCAGCTTGTGGGGCGAGCAGTACTTC
clone_size: -; j_call: TRBJ2-7; v_call: TRBV5-1; d_call: TRBD2; cdr3_aa: CASSPGGTTSYEQYF; cdr3_nt: TGCGCCAGCAGCCCCGGGGGGACCACGTCCTACGAGCAGTACTTC
clone_size: -; j_call: TRBJ1-2; v_call: TRBV19; d_call: -; cdr3_aa: CASREQGGYGYTF; cdr3_nt: TGTGCCAGTAGAGAACAGGGCGGCTATGGCTACACCTTC
clone_size: -; j_call: TRBJ2-5; v_call: TRBV5-8; d_call: TRBD1; cdr3_aa: CASSPGTGRGQETQYF; cdr3_nt: TGTGCCAGCAGCCCTGGGACAGGGAGGGGACAAGAGACCCAGTACTTC
clone_size: -; j_call: TRBJ1-3; v_call: TRBV19; d_call: -; cdr3_aa: CASRRISSGNTIYF; cdr3_nt: TGTGCCAGTAGAAGGATATCCTCTGGAAACACCATATATTTT
clone_size: few; j_call: TRBJ1-2; v_call: TRBV10-3; d_call: -; cdr3_aa: CAIQRTENYGYTF; cdr3_nt: TGTGCCATCCAAAGGACAGAAAACTATGGCTACACCTTC
clone_size: -; j_call: TRBJ2-4; v_call: TRBV28; d_call: TRBD1; cdr3_aa: CASRGTGQGRNIQYF; cdr3_nt: TGTGCCAGCAGGGGGACAGGACAGGGCCGGAACATTCAGTACTTC
clone_size: -; j_call: TRBJ2-3; v_call: TRBV28; d_call: TRBD2; cdr3_aa: CASSATSVDTQYF; cdr3_nt: TGTGCCAGCAGTGCGACTAGCGTAGATACGCAGTATTTT
clone_size: -; j_call: TRBJ1-1; v_call: TRBV6-6; d_call: TRBD1; cdr3_aa: CAIAAGTANTEAFF; cdr3_nt: TGTGCCATCGCCGCGGGGACAGCTAACACTGAAGCTTTCTTT
clone_size: -; j_call: TRBJ2-2; v_call: TRBV5-1; d_call: TRBD1; cdr3_aa: CASSLGPTGGIGELFF; cdr3_nt: TGCGCCAGCAGCTTGGGTCCTACAGGGGGAATCGGGGAGCTGTTTTTT
clone_size: -; j_call: TRBJ2-5; v_call: TRBV28; d_call: -; cdr3_aa: CASSLFPPGETQYF; cdr3_nt: TGTGCCAGCAGTTTATTCCCACCCGGGGAGACCCAGTACTTC
clone_size: -; j_call: TRBJ2-3; v_call: TRBV5-4; d_call: TRBD2; cdr3_aa: CASSLGSSGGSTDTQYF; cdr3_nt: TGTGCCAGCAGCTTGGGATCTAGCGGGGGGAGCACAGATACGCAGTATTTT
clone_size: -; j_call: TRBJ2-5; v_call: TRBV5-1; d_call: TRBD2; cdr3_aa: CASSAGGPGETQYF; cdr3_nt: TGCGCCAGCAGCGCGGGAGGGCCCGGGGAGACCCAGTACTTC
clone_size: -; j_call: TRBJ1-1; v_call: TRBV28; d_call: -; cdr3_aa: CASSLLDSFTEAFF; cdr3_nt: TGTGCCAGCAGTTTACTCGACTCATTCACTGAAGCTTTCTTT
clone_size: -; j_call: TRBJ1-1; v_call: TRBV5-1; d_call: -; cdr3_aa: CASRTSGGRTEAFF; cdr3_nt: TGCGCCAGCAGGACAAGTGGTGGTCGCACTGAAGCTTTCTTT
clone_size: -; j_call: TRBJ2-3; v_call: TRBV5-8; d_call: -; cdr3_aa: CASSLNRGGTQYF; cdr3_nt: TGTGCCAGCAGCTTGAACAGGGGGGGGACGCAGTATTTT
clone_size: few; j_call: TRBJ1-1; v_call: TRBV2; d_call: TRBD1; cdr3_aa: CASSADRDTEAFF; cdr3_nt: TGTGCCAGCAGCGCGGACAGGGACACTGAAGCTTTCTTT
clone_size: -; j_call: TRBJ2-1; v_call: TRBV18; d_call: -; cdr3_aa: CASSREATYNEQFF; cdr3_nt: TGTGCCAGCTCACGTGAAGCAACCTACAATGAGCAGTTCTTC
clone_size: -; j_call: TRBJ1-2; v_call: TRBV5-1; d_call: TRBD1; cdr3_aa: CASSLMGQDKGYTF; cdr3_nt: TGCGCCAGCAGCTTAATGGGACAGGATAAAGGCTACACCTTC
clone_size: -; j_call: TRBJ1-1; v_call: TRBV7-3; d_call: -; cdr3_aa: CASSLTGGNTEAFF; cdr3_nt: TGTGCCAGCAGCTTAACAGGGGGGAACACTGAAGCTTTCTTT
clone_size: -; j_call: TRBJ2-2; v_call: TRBV2; d_call: -; cdr3_aa: CASSQGTTNTGELFF; cdr3_nt: TGTGCCAGCAGTCAAGGGACCACGAACACCGGGGAGCTGTTTTTT
clone_size: few; j_call: TRBJ1-1; v_call: TRBV30; d_call: -; cdr3_aa: CAWSVGTANTEAFF; cdr3_nt: TGTGCCTGGAGTGTCGGGACTGCGAACACTGAAGCTTTCTTT
clone_size: -; j_call: TRBJ2-1; v_call: TRBV15; d_call: -; cdr3_aa: CATQGRVRHEQFF; cdr3_nt: TGTGCCACCCAGGGCAGGGTACGGCATGAGCAGTTCTTC
clone_size: -; j_call: TRBJ1-1; v_call: TRBV27; d_call: -; cdr3_aa: CASRAGWTEAFF; cdr3_nt: TGTGCCAGCAGGGCAGGCTGGACTGAAGCTTTCTTT
clone_size: -; j_call: TRBJ1-6; v_call: TRBV7-9; d_call: TRBD1; cdr3_aa: CASSRGQVGSPLHF; cdr3_nt: TGTGCCAGCAGCAGGGGGCAAGTAGGATCACCCCTCCACTTT